The 23 T cell receptor beta chains in this list originate from one sample, sequenced in a study of shared clonotypes between healthy human individuals. The naive CD8 population came from CD45RO-negative cells selected for CCR7, without terminally differentiated effector memory CD45RA+ cells. Some clones are missing from TCRdb's copy, which holds only in-frame ones; the method was immunoSEQ multiplex PCR. This sample yields millions of clones, of which 90% to 95% are seen a single time; 1.5% to 2% belongs to the top ten. Input material: naive CD8+ T cells from PBMCs. The source of these receptors is a man between 18 and 29 years old in good health. Some clones in this sample may be carry-over from other donors' samples.

The chain combines TRBV28 with TRBJ2-1, with 8 bases fitting TRBD1. The CDR3 has 17 residues. Germline V gene sequence: CDR1 MDHEN, CDR2 SYDVKM. V dropped 7 bases and J dropped 0; count of bases not matched to a gene: 11. DNA of the CDR3: TGTGCCAGCAAAACCGGACAGGGCCACAGCTCCTACAATGAGCAGTTCTTC. This sequence encodes CASKTGQGHSSYNEQFF.

V and J are TRBV6-5 and TRBJ1-5; the D is unclear. Trimming shortened V by 3 bases and J by 1 base, and 7 bases separated the two germline ends. In germline, CDR1 is MNHEY, CDR2 SVGAGI. The CDR3 has 14 residues. The CDR3 spells CASSYLWSNQPQHF. The CDR3, as DNA: TGTGCCAGCAGTTATTTATGGAGCAATCAGCCCCAGCATTTT.

The chain recombines TRBV19 with TRBJ1-5, with D unclear. Germline lookup yields CDR1 LNHDA and CDR2 SQIVND (reference sequence). The CDR3 has 18 residues. V dropped 6 bases and J dropped 3 bases, with 24 bases sitting between them. CDR3 amino acids: CASSNSGLVGGFNQPQHF. The CDR3 DNA reads TGTGCCAGTAGCAACTCCGGACTGGTAGGAGGTTTCAATCAGCCCCAGCATTTT.

V and J are TRBV4-1 and TRBJ1-4; the D is unclear. CDR1 is MGHRA and CDR2 is YSYEKL in the germline V gene. V dropped 3 bases and J dropped 5 bases, with 10 bases sitting between them. This CDR3 is built from 14 residues. CDR3 in DNA: TGCGCCAGCAGCCAGTATCTCAAGAATGAAAAACTGTTTTTT. Translated, it gives CASSQYLKNEKLFF.

The chain is built from TRBV7-8 and TRBJ2-7; TRBD2 might be the D (6 bases). The CDR3 is 17 residues long. V gave up 3 bases and J gave up 2 bases, with 20 bases separating them. Germline V gives CDR1 SGHVS, CDR2 FQNEAQ. The CDR3 DNA sequence: TGTGCCAGCAGCTTGTTCGAGTCCCGGGACTCAGCCTACGAGCAGTACTTC. Translating gives CASSLFESRDSAYEQYF. The full variable domain, with the rest looked up from reference TRBV7-8 and TRBJ2-7, is GAGVSQSPRYKVAKRGQDVALRCDPISGHVSLFWYQQALGQGPEFLTYFQNEAQLDKSGLPSDRFFAERPEGSVSTLKIQRTQQEDSAVYLCASSLFESRDSAYEQYFGPGTRLTVT.

The gene calls are TRBV4-1 and TRBJ1-1; D is perhaps TRBD1 (5 bases). This CDR3 spans 16 amino acids. The V gene lost 0 bases and the J gene lost 4 bases, with 15 bases spanning the gap. The germline CDR1 and CDR2 sequences are MGHRA and YSYEKL. The CDR3: CASSQDQSRVGTEAFF. DNA of the CDR3: TGCGCCAGCAGCCAAGATCAATCCAGGGTAGGCACTGAAGCTTTCTTT.

About this clone itself: The identical CDR3 is also encoded by other nucleotide sequences in the sample. The V and J genes are TRBV27 and TRBJ2-7; no firm D call. Per germline, CDR1 MNHEY and CDR2 SMNVEV (reference sequence). The CDR3 spans 13 residues. V lost 3 bases, J lost 2 bases, and 8 bases lay in between. CDR3 in amino acids: CASSLAAPYEQYF. The CDR3 nucleotides read TGTGCCAGCAGTTTGGCGGCACCCTACGAGCAGTACTTC.

A single count supports this clone. A junction boundary mismatches the germline segment, possibly from a read error. The gene calls are TRBV7-8 and TRBJ1-1, with a weak D call TRBD1 (6 bases). The CDR3 has 14 amino acids. Germline V gives CDR1 SGHVS, CDR2 FQNEAQ. The chain's CDR3 is CASSVAMGGAKAFF. The DNA of the CDR3 is TGTGCCAGCAGCGTAGCCATGGGGGGCGCGAAAGCTTTCTTT.

The CDR3 sequence: CASSFAGTAPRGEQFF. CDR3 in DNA: TGCGCCAGCAGCTTCGCCGGGACAGCCCCCCGGGGTGAGCAGTTCTTC. The chain recombines TRBV5-1 with TRBJ2-1; 7 bases are shared with TRBD1. J gave up 9 bases and V 2 bases, and 14 bases lay outside the gene matches. CDR3 length equals 16 residues. Germline V CDR1 and CDR2: SGHRS, YFSETQ. The complete variable domain, with remaining parts taken from reference TRBV5-1 and TRBJ2-1, reads KAGVTQTPRYLIKTRGQQVTLSCSPISGHRSVSWYQQTPGQGLQFLFEYFSETQRNKGNFPGRFSGRQFSNSRSEMNVSTLELGDSALYLCASSFAGTAPRGEQFFGPGTRLTVL.

As DNA, the CDR3 is TGCAGCGTACTAGCGGAAAAAGAGACCCAGTACTTC. It encodes CSVLAEKETQYF. The rearrangement joins TRBV29-1 to TRBJ2-5; 8 positions match TRBD2. V shed 6 bases and J 3 bases; nucleotides not matched to a gene: 3. In germline, CDR1 is SQVTM, CDR2 ANQGSEA. The CDR3 is made up of 12 amino acids.

The V call is TRBV5-6, the J call TRBJ2-3, with D unresolved. Germline-derived CDR1 and CDR2 are SGHDT and YYEEEE. The CDR3 spans 14 residues. Between the trimmed V and J ends, which lost 1 base and 0 bases, there was a span of 6 bases. As DNA, the CDR3 is TGTGCCAGCAGCTTGCCGACTAGCACAGATACGCAGTATTTT. The encoded protein is CASSLPTSTDTQYF.

The chain employs TRBV7-2 and TRBJ1-1; no clear D gene. The CDR3 is 10 residues long. V was shortened by 2 bases and J by 8 bases, with 3 bases between the two germline ends. Germline CDR1 SGHTA, CDR2 FQGNSA. As DNA, the CDR3 is TGTGCCAGCAGCTTACGGGAAGCTTTCTTT. Protein sequence: CASSLREAFF.

This chain links TRBV29-1 with TRBJ2-1; D possibly matches TRBD1 or TRBD2 (5 bases each). The CDR3 spans 15 residues. Germline V gene sequence: CDR1 SQVTM, CDR2 ANQGSEA. Trimming removed 4 bases from V and 2 bases from J, with 15 bases in between. CDR3 in DNA: TGCAGCGTTGGGGACGGGACGCTGGCCTACAATGAGCAGTTCTTC. It specifies CSVGDGTLAYNEQFF.

This clone was recorded once. The rearrangement links TRBV30 to TRBJ2-7; D gene unclear. Germline loops: CDR1 GTSNPN, CDR2 SVGIG (reference sequence). Trimming left V 5 bases short and J 3 bases short, with 5 bases between. The CDR3 spans 10 residues. The CDR3 sequence is CAWGDYEQYF. CDR3 bases: TGTGCCTGGGGCGACTACGAGCAGTACTTC.

The chain uses TRBV25-1 and TRBJ2-7; the D is unclear. The CDR3 length is 13 residues. Germline V lookup: CDR1 MGHDK, CDR2 SYGVNS. Trimming pared 4 bases from V and 4 bases from J, leaving 11 bases between. The CDR3 region has the DNA TGTGCCAGCAGTGGCAGGCTATCGTACGAGCAGTACTTC. Translated, it gives CASSGRLSYEQYF.

Written as DNA, the CDR3 is TGTGCCAGCAGCTTCAGGGTAAACTACAATGAGCAGTTCTTC. Its protein product is CASSFRVNYNEQFF. This chain links TRBV7-9 with TRBJ2-1; maybe TRBD1 (5 bases). Trimming took 3 bases from V and 3 from J, leaving 9 bases between them. The CDR3 contains 14 residues. Germline assignment: CDR1 SEHNR and CDR2 FQNEAQ (reference sequence).

V gene TRBV20-1 combines with J gene TRBJ2-7; D uncertain. V was shortened by 6 bases and J by 2 bases, with 8 bases between the two germline ends. Germline CDR1 is DFQATT and CDR2 is SNEGSKA (reference sequence). The CDR3 is 11 residues long. The CDR3 DNA reads as TGCAGTGCCCTGCTGCCCTACGAGCAGTACTTC. It yields the protein CSALLPYEQYF.

V gene TRBV7-2 combines with J gene TRBJ2-7, with 7 bases fitting TRBD2. V was clipped by 4 bases and J by 2 bases; unmatched bases: 5. The germline CDR1 and CDR2 sequences are SGHTA and FQGNSA. CDR3 length equals 14 residues. The CDR3 nucleotides are TGTGCCAGCAGCTCGACTAGCAGAACCTACGAGCAGTACTTC. Translating it yields CASSSTSRTYEQYF. The full variable domain, with the rest looked up from reference TRBV7-2 and TRBJ2-7, is GAGVSQSPSNKVTEKGKDVELRCDPISGHTALYWYRQSLGQGLEFLIYFQGNSAPDKSGLPSDRFSAERTGGSVSTLTIQRTQQEDSAVYLCASSSTSRTYEQYFGPGTRLTVT.

This chain links TRBV16 with TRBJ2-5, with D possibly being TRBD1 (6 bases). The germline V and J ends were trimmed by 2 bases and 4 bases, with 11 bases remaining between them. Germline CDR1 is KGHSY and CDR2 is FQNENV. This CDR3 is 14 amino acids long. CDR3 coding DNA: TGTGCCAGCAGCCAAATGACAGGCCCAGAGACCCAGTACTTC. Translated, it gives CASSQMTGPETQYF.

This chain joins TRBV7-9 and TRBJ1-1, with a possible D match to TRBD1 (6 bases). This CDR3 region has 12 residues. V was clipped by 3 bases and J by 9 bases, with 11 bases between them. Germline V gene data show CDR1 as SEHNR and CDR2 as FQNEAQ (reference sequence). CDR3 loop: CASSLGGRKAFF. CDR3 coding DNA: TGTGCCAGCAGCTTGGGGGGGCGGAAAGCTTTCTTT.

The chain combines TRBV19 with TRBJ1-1; no reliable D call. Germline CDR1 reads LNHDA; CDR2 reads SQIVND (reference sequence). The CDR3 consists of 12 residues. Trimming took off 7 bases at V and 4 bases at J, with 10 bases between the two ends. The CDR3 sequence: CASTTVPTEAFF. CDR3 DNA: TGTGCCAGTACCACCGTCCCCACTGAAGCTTTCTTT.

The genes are TRBV5-1 and TRBJ1-1; TRBD1 matches at 7 bases. This CDR3 has 13 residues. V lost 0 bases and J lost 8; bases outside the gene matches: 4. Germline V gene sequence: CDR1 SGHRS, CDR2 YFSETQ. This chain's CDR3 is CASSLEGTVEAFF. The CDR3 DNA is TGCGCCAGCAGCTTGGAAGGGACAGTGGAAGCTTTCTTT. Complete variable domain (other parts from reference TRBV5-1 and TRBJ1-1): KAGVTQTPRYLIKTRGQQVTLSCSPISGHRSVSWYQQTPGQGLQFLFEYFSETQRNKGNFPGRFSGRQFSNSRSEMNVSTLELGDSALYLCASSLEGTVEAFFGQGTRLTVV.

The chain carries TRBV28 and TRBJ2-3, with 14 bases lining up with TRBD2. Trimming cost V 5 bases and J 4 bases; bases outside gene matches: 8. The germline V gene has CDR1 MDHEN and CDR2 SYDVKM. There are 17 residues in the CDR3. The CDR3 spells CASSRGGTSGSADTQYF. The DNA for the CDR3 is TGTGCCAGCAGTCGGGGTGGGACTAGCGGGAGCGCAGATACGCAGTATTTT. The full variable domain, with the rest looked up from reference TRBV28 and TRBJ2-3, is DVKVTQSSRYLVKRTGEKVFLECVQDMDHENMFWYRQDPGLGLRLIYFSYDVKMKEKGDIPEGYSVSREKKERFSLILESASTNQTSMYLCASSRGGTSGSADTQYFGPGTRLTVL.